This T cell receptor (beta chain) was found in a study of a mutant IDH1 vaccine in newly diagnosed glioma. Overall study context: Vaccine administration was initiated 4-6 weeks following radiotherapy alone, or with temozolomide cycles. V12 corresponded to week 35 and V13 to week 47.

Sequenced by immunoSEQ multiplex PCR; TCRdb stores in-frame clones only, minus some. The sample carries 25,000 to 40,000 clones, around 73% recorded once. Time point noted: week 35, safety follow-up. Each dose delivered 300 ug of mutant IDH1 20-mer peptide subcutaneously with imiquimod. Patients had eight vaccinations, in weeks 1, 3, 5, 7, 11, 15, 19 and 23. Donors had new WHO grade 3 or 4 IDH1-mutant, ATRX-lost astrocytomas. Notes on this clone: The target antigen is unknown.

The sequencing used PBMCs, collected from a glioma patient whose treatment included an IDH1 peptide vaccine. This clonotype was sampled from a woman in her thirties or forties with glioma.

The CDR3 sequence is CASSLNPPRTGSEQYF. In nucleotides, the CDR3 is TGTGCCAGCAGCTTAAATCCCCCGCGCACAGGGAGTGAGCAGTACTTC. The gene calls are TRBV7-2 and TRBJ2-7; a weak D match, TRBD1 (6 bases). The V gene's germline CDR1 is SGHTA and CDR2 FQGNSA. V was trimmed by 2 bases and J by 7 bases, leaving 21 bases between them. This CDR3 spans 16 amino acids.